The source of this TCR beta chain is a study of CXCR3-negative and CXCR3-positive naive CD8 T cells. Study results and limitations: Partial loss of CXCR3 expression followed cryopreservation; most assays used fresh PBMCs.

Looked up from germline, CDR1 is MNHEY and CDR2 is SMNVEV (reference sequence). There are 11 residues in the CDR3. Through 5' RACE with UMI labels, the TRB cDNA libraries were prepared. TCRdb processed the 5' RACE reads again and assigns one entry to each CDR3 protein, with no DNA. The sample holds 46,000 or so distinct CDR3 sequences. A note on this clonotype: No antigen is known for it.

The sample was naive CXCR3- CD8+ T cells from blood. Subset of the sample: CD45RO-CCR7+CD27+CD95- naive CD8+ T cells lacking CXCR3 (TNR3-). The chain couples TRBV27 to TRBJ1-2; without DNA, the TCRdb call of TRBD1 cannot be checked. This TCR derives from a human donor in good health. Some clones in this sample may be carry-over from other donors' samples. The CDR3 loop is CASSDKGGYTF.